This T cell receptor beta chain was recovered during a study of CD8 T cells in Susac syndrome. The authors reverse transcribed roughly 0.5 to 1 ug RNA with random hexamers. By means of immunoSEQ multiplex PCR, TCR beta CDR3 spanning 54 Vbeta and 13 Jbeta underwent amplification. TCRdb processed the immunoSEQ multiplex PCR reads anew with MiXCR; each CDR3 protein has one entry. The sample includes approximately 120,000 distinct CDR3 sequences, roughly 91% of them seen just once. In blood CD8+ and CD4+ T cells, TCR beta underwent sequencing. TEMRA cells underwent FACS enrichment and CD8+ and CD4+ T cells underwent negative isolation. This CDR3 region has 13 residues. Germline loops: CDR1 SGHVS, CDR2 FNYEAQ. V was shortened by 7 bases and J by 4 bases, with 13 bases between the two germline ends.

The chain is built from TRBV7-6 and TRBJ2-5; either TRBD1 or TRBD2 may fit D (6 bases each). Sequences were obtained from CD4+ T cells from PBMCs. The source is a human donor in good health. The CDR3 spells CASKGRGGETQYF. The CDR3 DNA reads as TGTGCCAGCAAGGGCAGGGGAGGAGAGACCCAGTACTTC.